These 10 T cell receptor beta chains originate from one sample sequenced in a study of cytomegalovirus exposure and HLA in healthy donors. PCR primers comprised 60 Vbeta and 13 Jbeta primers. Clones were read by immunoSEQ multiplex PCR, and TCRdb kept only the in-frame ones, dropping some. The table records some 190,000 clones, 75% to 90% of them present only once. Sequencing was carried out using PBMCs. These receptor sequences come from a man in his thirties or forties in good health and CMV-seronegative.

The rearrangement joins TRBV28 to TRBJ1-6, with D unresolved. V was clipped by 4 bases and J by 7 bases, with 17 bases between them. Germline V gene lookup returns CDR1 MDHEN and CDR2 SYDVKM. This CDR3 region has 16 residues. CDR3 coding DNA: TGTGCCAGCAGTTCCGAGCCCCGACTTTCGAATTCACCCCTCCACTTT. It is translated as CASSSEPRLSNSPLHF.

This chain uses TRBV5-5 with TRBJ1-2, with D hard to call. The length of the CDR3 is 11 residues. Germline-derived CDR1 and CDR2 are SGHKS and YYEKEE (reference sequence). V was clipped by 3 bases and J by 4 bases, with 4 bases between them. CDR3 nucleotide sequence: TGTGCCAGCAGCTCCCTCTATGGCTACACCTTC. This translates into CASSSLYGYTF. Drawing the rest from reference TRBV5-5 and TRBJ1-2, the complete variable domain is DAGVTQSPTHLIKTRGQQVTLRCSPISGHKSVSWYQQVLGQGPQFIFQYYEKEERGRGNFPDRFSARQFPNYSSELNVNALLLGDSALYLCASSSLYGYTFGSGTRLTVV.

The chain joins TRBV18 to TRBJ1-5; 10 nucleotides line up with TRBD1. This CDR3 is built from 16 residues. CDR1 and CDR2 (germline): KGHSH, LQKENI. With V trimmed by 6 bases and J by 6 bases, 11 bases remained unmatched. Here the CDR3 DNA reads TGTGCCAGCTCCCCCGGGACAGGGGCGCTCGGTCAGCCCCAGCATTTT. Translation gives CASSPGTGALGQPQHF.

The chain uses TRBV27 and TRBJ2-1; 7 bases line up with TRBD2. The J segment lost 2 bases and the V segment lost 6 bases, leaving 10 bases of the junction unmatched. CDR3 length: 16 residues. Looked up from germline, CDR1 is MNHEY and CDR2 is SMNVEV (reference sequence). The CDR3 is CASSSLLALAYNEQFF. As DNA, the CDR3 is TGTGCCAGCAGCTCCCTACTAGCGCTAGCCTACAATGAGCAGTTCTTC.

This chain joins TRBV6-6 and TRBJ2-5; possibly TRBD1 for D (6 bases). The CDR3 consists of 13 residues. Trimming stripped 6 bases from V and 4 bases from J, with 12 bases between. CDR1 and CDR2 from the germline V gene are MNHNY and SVGAGI (reference sequence). The CDR3 reads CASSRGGPETQYF. CDR3 nucleotides: TGTGCCAGCAGCCGAGGGGGACCAGAGACCCAGTACTTC.

This chain links TRBV28 with TRBJ2-2, with D uncertain. The CDR3 consists of 13 residues. Trimming removed 8 bases at V and 4 bases at J, with 11 bases between. Germline-derived CDR1 and CDR2 are MDHEN and SYDVKM. Here the CDR3 reads CASFKDFTGELFF. The CDR3 DNA reads as TGTGCCAGCTTTAAAGACTTCACCGGGGAGCTGTTTTTT.

The rearrangement links TRBV7-9 to TRBJ2-5, with D hard to call. The CDR3 contains 12 residues. V was shortened by 5 bases and J by 5 bases, with 9 bases between the two germline ends. Germline CDR1 SEHNR, CDR2 FQNEAQ (reference sequence). The CDR3: CASSPGVETQYF. The CDR3 DNA sequence: TGTGCCAGCAGCCCTGGAGTGGAGACCCAGTACTTC.

The chain joins TRBV27 to TRBJ2-7; the match to TRBD1 covers 7 bases. CDR3 size: 15 residues. CDR1 MNHEY and CDR2 SMNVEV come from the germline V gene (reference sequence). The junction had 7 bases not matched to a gene; V was cut back by 5 bases and J by 0 bases. Written as DNA, the CDR3 is TGTGCCAGCAGTGGTCGACAGGGCTCCTCCTACGAGCAGTACTTC. It specifies CASSGRQGSSYEQYF.

The chain recombines TRBV2 with TRBJ2-1; TRBD1 agrees at 11 bases. From germline, CDR1 is SNHLY and CDR2 FYNNEI. V lost 6 bases to trimming and J lost 8 bases; unmatched junction nucleotides: 6. The CDR3 runs to 14 residues. CDR3 in amino acids: CASREGQGGDEQFF. CDR3 sequence (DNA): TGTGCCAGCAGAGAGGGACAGGGGGGCGATGAGCAGTTCTTC.

The chain recombines TRBV7-9 with TRBJ2-2; a possible D gene is TRBD1 (5 bases). Trimming stripped 3 bases from V and 3 bases from J, with 8 bases between. Germline V gene lookup returns CDR1 SEHNR and CDR2 FQNEAQ (reference sequence). CDR3 length: 14 amino acids. CDR3 sequence (DNA): TGTGCCAGCAGCTTCAGGGAATACACCGGGGAGCTGTTTTTT. Translating gives CASSFREYTGELFF.